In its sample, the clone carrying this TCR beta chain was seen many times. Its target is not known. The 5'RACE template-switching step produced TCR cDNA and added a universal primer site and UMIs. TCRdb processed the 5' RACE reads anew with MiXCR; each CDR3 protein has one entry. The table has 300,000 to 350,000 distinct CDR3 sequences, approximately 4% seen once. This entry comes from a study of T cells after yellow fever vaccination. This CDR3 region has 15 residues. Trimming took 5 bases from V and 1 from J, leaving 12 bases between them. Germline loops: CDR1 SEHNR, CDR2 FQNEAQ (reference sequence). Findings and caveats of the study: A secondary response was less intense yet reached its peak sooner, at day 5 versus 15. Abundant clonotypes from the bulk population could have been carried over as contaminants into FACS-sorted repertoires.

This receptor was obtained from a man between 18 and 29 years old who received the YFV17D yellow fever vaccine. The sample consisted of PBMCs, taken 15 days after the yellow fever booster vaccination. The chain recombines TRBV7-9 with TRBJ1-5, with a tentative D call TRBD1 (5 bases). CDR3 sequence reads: CASSEGTGSNQPQHF. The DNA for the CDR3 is TGTGCCAGCAGCGAAGGGACGGGAAGCAATCAGCCCCAGCATTTT. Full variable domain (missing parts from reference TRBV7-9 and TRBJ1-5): DTGVSQNPRHKITKRGQNVTFRCDPISEHNRLYWYRQTLGQGPEFLTYFQNEAQLEKSRLLSDRFSAERPKGSFSTLEIQRTEQGDSAMYLCASSEGTGSNQPQHFGDGTRLSIL.